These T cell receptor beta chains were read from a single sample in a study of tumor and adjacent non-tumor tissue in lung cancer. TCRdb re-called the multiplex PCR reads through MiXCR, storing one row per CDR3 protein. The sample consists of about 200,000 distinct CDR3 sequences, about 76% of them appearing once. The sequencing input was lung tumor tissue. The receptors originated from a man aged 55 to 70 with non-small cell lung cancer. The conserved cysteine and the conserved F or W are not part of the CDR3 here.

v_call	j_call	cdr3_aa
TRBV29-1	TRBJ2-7	SVAENSSEQY
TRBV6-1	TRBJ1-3	ASSDRGGGNTIY
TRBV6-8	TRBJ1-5	ASSLGGRGEVDNQPQH
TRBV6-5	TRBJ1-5	ASSLRGIGNQPQH
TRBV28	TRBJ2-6	ASSSAGEGSGANVLT
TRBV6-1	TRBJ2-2	ASSAGTSANTRGLF
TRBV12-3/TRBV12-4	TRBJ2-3	ASSYYSAGGTDTQY
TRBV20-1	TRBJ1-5	SAPASGSKNQLQH
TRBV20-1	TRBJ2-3	STRMGTKADTQY
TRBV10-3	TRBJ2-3	AIRPGLGRADTQY
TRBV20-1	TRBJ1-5	SATIDSYSNQPQH
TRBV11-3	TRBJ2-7	ASGLGVGTGWRYEQY
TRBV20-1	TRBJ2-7	SDRAMVVSEQY
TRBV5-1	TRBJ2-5	ACCRGTRQETQY
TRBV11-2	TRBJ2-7	ASSRSGRAHEQY
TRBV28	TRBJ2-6	AAGQSPRAGANVLT
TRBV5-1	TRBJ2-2	ASSSGLFTGELF
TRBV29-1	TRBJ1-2	SVEEGGGTYYGYT
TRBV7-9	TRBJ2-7	ASSTTGVTGSYEQY
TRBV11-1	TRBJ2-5	ASSLRPQETQY
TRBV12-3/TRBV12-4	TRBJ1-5	ASSVGGTAQH
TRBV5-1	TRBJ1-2	ASGSGTRTNYGYT
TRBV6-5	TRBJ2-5	ASIPTAGTNLQGTQY
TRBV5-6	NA	ASRYTDTQH
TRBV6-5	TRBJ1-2	ASSYSGDRIGYT
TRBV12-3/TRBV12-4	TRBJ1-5	ASSDTRRQPQH
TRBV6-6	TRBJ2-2	ASSCSRPRDTGELF
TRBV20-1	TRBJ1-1	SARVIGGGTDAF
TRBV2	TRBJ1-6	ASSVEGSGSRLH
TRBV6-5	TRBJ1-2	ASSYSGGTYGYT
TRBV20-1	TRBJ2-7	SARDQGLATYEQY